The 27 T cell receptor beta chains reported below all come from one sample, sequenced in a study of blood T cell repertoires in COVID-19. This table comes from immunoSEQ multiplex PCR, and its TCRdb copy is limited to in-frame clones, with some not included. The data hold fewer than 150,000 clones, with approximately 83% observed a single time. The sample was peripheral blood. Every receptor here comes from a human donor in a cohort sampled during active COVID-19.

The gene calls are TRBV3-1 (or the pseudogene TRBV3-2) and TRBJ1-4; 12 nucleotides align to TRBD1. The CDR3 sequence is 17 residues long. Germline CDR1 LGHDT, CDR2 YNNKEL (reference sequence). After removal of 4 bases from V and 2 bases from J, the junction contained 5 bases not matched to a gene. The CDR3 DNA reads TGTGCCAGCAGCCCGGGACAGGGGGCTGGTACTAATGAAAAACTGTTTTTT. It is translated as CASSPGQGAGTNEKLFF.

The chain has TRBV19 and TRBJ2-7; 8 positions agree with TRBD1. Losses at the gene ends were 3 bases for V and 0 bases for J; bases not matched to a gene: 1. CDR1 LNHDA and CDR2 SQIVND come from the germline V gene (reference sequence). This CDR3 contains 14 residues. This CDR3 is CASSITGGSYEQYF. CDR3 in DNA: TGTGCCAGTAGTATTACAGGGGGCTCCTACGAGCAGTACTTC.

CDR3 amino acids: CASSYGSGRFQETQYF. The CDR3 coding sequence is TGTGCCAGCAGTTATGGGAGCGGGAGATTCCAAGAGACCCAGTACTTC. The V gene is TRBV6-5, the J gene TRBJ2-5; 8 bases map to TRBD2. The CDR3 has 16 amino acids. V lost 3 bases and J lost 1; bases outside the gene matches: 7. Germline V lookup: CDR1 MNHEY, CDR2 SVGAGI.

The V gene is TRBV7-9, the J gene TRBJ2-5; 7 bases are a match to TRBD2. Germline CDR1 SEHNR, CDR2 FQNEAQ (reference sequence). The junction had 6 bases not matched to a gene; V was cut back by 0 bases and J by 5 bases. This CDR3 is 15 amino acids long. The CDR3 sequence: CASSLAGGGFETQYF. The CDR3 coding sequence is TGTGCCAGCAGCTTAGCCGGGGGAGGGTTCGAGACCCAGTACTTC.

The V and J genes are TRBV7-2 and TRBJ2-1, with no clear D. The germline gives CDR1 SGHTA, CDR2 FQGNSA. The CDR3 extends over 15 amino acids. V gave up 1 base and J gave up 4 bases, with 11 bases separating them. CDR3 in amino acids: CASSLGAPLYNEQFF. The CDR3 DNA reads TGTGCCAGCAGCTTAGGGGCTCCCTTGTACAATGAGCAGTTCTTC.

The chain links TRBV27 to TRBJ2-2; TRBD1 aligns across 9 bases. Germline V lookup: CDR1 MNHEY, CDR2 SMNVEV (reference sequence). The CDR3 runs to 15 residues. V shed 6 bases, J shed 4 bases, and the junction held 6 bases outside the gene matches. The CDR3 is CASRVQGAVTGELFF. The CDR3 bases are TGTGCCAGCAGGGTACAGGGGGCGGTCACCGGGGAGCTGTTTTTT.

Comments on this clone: Relative to the germline gene, one junction end is altered; a read error may explain this. The V call is TRBV7-2, the J call TRBJ2-5, with D possibly matching TRBD1 (6 bases). CDR3 length equals 13 residues. Per germline, CDR1 SGHTA and CDR2 FQGNSA. CDR3 sequence (DNA): TGTGCCAGCAGATTGACAGGTCCAGAGATCCAGTACTTC. Translated, it gives CASRLTGPEIQYF. The full variable domain, its missing parts supplied by reference TRBV7-2 and TRBJ2-5, is GAGVSQSPSNKVTEKGKDVELRCDPISGHTALYWYRQSLGQGLEFLIYFQGNSAPDKSGLPSDRFSAERTGGSVSTLTIQRTQQEDSAVYLCASRLTGPEIQYFGPGTRLLVL.

This clone was found a few times. V gene TRBV9 combines with J gene TRBJ2-7; 9 bases map to TRBD1. The germline gives CDR1 SGDLS, CDR2 YYNGEE. The V segment lost 2 bases and the J segment 6 bases; nucleotides outside the gene matches: 9. The CDR3 spans 15 residues. CDR3 protein: CASSVRDRDYLEQYF. CDR3 sequence (DNA): TGTGCCAGCAGCGTCCGGGACAGGGACTATCTCGAGCAGTACTTC.

The rearrangement joins TRBV11-3 to TRBJ2-3; 9 bases line up with TRBD1. The CDR3 covers 14 residues. V lost 5 bases to trimming and J lost 4 bases; unmatched junction nucleotides: 4. Germline loops: CDR1 SGHNT, CDR2 YENEEA. CDR3 DNA sequence: TGTGCCAGCAGCGCTACAGGGGGCTCAGATACGCAGTATTTT. Its protein is CASSATGGSDTQYF.

This chain joins TRBV6-1 and TRBJ2-2; D gene unclear. CDR3 length equals 13 residues. CDR1 and CDR2 from the germline V gene are MNHNS and SASEGT. V dropped 2 bases and J dropped 4 bases, with 5 bases sitting between them. Here the CDR3 DNA reads TGTGCCAGCAGTGAACCGGTCACCGGGGAGCTGTTTTTT. The encoded protein is CASSEPVTGELFF.

The rearrangement links TRBV5-4 to TRBJ2-7, with unresolved D. V was clipped by 0 bases and J by 1 base, with 5 bases between them. CDR1 SGHNT and CDR2 YYREEE come from the germline V gene (reference sequence). The CDR3 loop spans 13 amino acids. The CDR3 is CASSLVQSYEQYF. The DNA for the CDR3 is TGTGCCAGCAGCTTGGTCCAGTCCTACGAGCAGTACTTC. The variable domain in full, completed from reference TRBV5-4 and TRBJ2-7, reads ETGVTQSPTHLIKTRGQQVTLRCSSQSGHNTVSWYQQALGQGPQFIFQYYREEENGRGNFPPRFSGLQFPNYSSELNVNALELDDSALYLCASSLVQSYEQYFGPGTRLTVT.

The chain recombines TRBV29-1 with TRBJ2-3; tentative D call: TRBD1 (6 bases). V was cut by 7 bases and J by 5 bases, with 19 bases left in between. From germline, CDR1 is SQVTM and CDR2 ANQGSEA. This CDR3 region has 14 residues. The DNA for the CDR3 is TGCAGCGCTAATCCTACGAACAGGGAAGATACGCAGTATTTT. Protein product: CSANPTNREDTQYF.

There are a few counts of this clone. The J gene is TRBJ1-2, the V gene TRBV5-4; a possible D gene is TRBD1 (5 bases). Trimming removed 4 bases at V and 2 bases at J, with 18 bases between. The CDR3 consists of 16 residues. CDR1 and CDR2 (germline): SGHNT, YYREEE (reference sequence). CDR3 residues: CASSIEGAGRNYGYTF. CDR3 nucleotide sequence: TGTGCCAGCAGCATAGAAGGCGCAGGGCGGAACTATGGCTACACCTTC.

V is TRBV19 and J is TRBJ2-3; 14 bases map to TRBD2. J gave up 0 bases and V 5 bases, and 1 base lay outside the gene matches. The CDR3 length is 16 residues. Germline V gene data show CDR1 as LNHDA and CDR2 as SQIVND (reference sequence). CDR3 loop: CASSRLAGGSTDTQYF. The CDR3, as DNA: TGTGCCAGTAGTCGACTAGCGGGGGGGAGCACAGATACGCAGTATTTT.

The chain employs TRBV4-1 and TRBJ2-7; TRBD1 aligns across 7 bases. V gave up 4 bases and J gave up 4 bases; unmatched junction bases: 4. This CDR3 is built from 13 residues. Germline V CDR1 and CDR2: MGHRA, YSYEKL. This CDR3 is CASSRDSIYEQYF. For the CDR3, the DNA is TGCGCCAGCAGCCGGGACAGCATTTACGAGCAGTACTTC.

The chain employs TRBV19 and TRBJ1-2, with 7 bases matching TRBD1. Trimming removed 2 bases from V and 0 bases from J; junction bases left unmatched: 12. This CDR3 is built from 18 residues. CDR1 and CDR2 from the germline V gene are LNHDA and SQIVND (reference sequence). The CDR3 protein is CASSILGGGLTSNYGYTF. The CDR3 DNA is TGTGCCAGTAGTATATTAGGAGGGGGCTTGACTTCTAACTATGGCTACACCTTC.

This clone was seen a single time. The CDR3 region has the DNA TGTGCCATCAGTTTAGGACAGGGGGAGCAGTTCTTC. This gives the protein CAISLGQGEQFF. The genes are TRBV10-3 and TRBJ2-1; 9 bases align to TRBD1. Germline CDR1 and CDR2: ENHRY and SYGVKD. V dropped 5 bases and J dropped 10; count of bases not matched to a gene: 3. The CDR3 has 12 residues.

V and J are TRBV15 and TRBJ2-7, with D perhaps TRBD2 (5 bases). The CDR3 totals 14 residues. Germline V gene lookup returns CDR1 LNHNV and CDR2 YYDKDF (reference sequence). V was cut by 2 bases and J by 5 bases, with 13 bases left in between. CDR3 in DNA: TGTGCCACCAGCAGACAGGCATCGGGGAACGAGCAGTACTTC. Translated, it gives CATSRQASGNEQYF.

The table lists this clone with a count of one. The chain links TRBV24-1 to TRBJ2-1; D may be TRBD2 (5 bases). The germline CDR1 and CDR2 sequences are KGHDR and SFDVKD. The length of the CDR3 is 12 residues. V was cut by 4 bases and J by 10 bases, with 10 bases left in between. Here the CDR3 DNA reads TGTGCCACCAGTGAACCGGGGAGAGAGCAGTTCTTC. Protein product: CATSEPGREQFF.

The CDR3 reads CASSSIQGTSPLHF. Here the CDR3 DNA reads TGTGCCAGCAGCTCAATCCAGGGGACCTCACCCCTCCACTTT. The chain employs TRBV7-2 and TRBJ1-6, with D tentatively TRBD1 (6 bases). Germline lookup yields CDR1 SGHTA and CDR2 FQGNSA. V was clipped by 4 bases and J by 10 bases, with 14 bases between them. This CDR3 contains 14 residues.

The CDR3 spells CASSLGVQGETQYF. The CDR3 DNA sequence: TGTGCCAGCAGCTTAGGGGTGCAGGGAGAGACCCAGTACTTC. The chain employs TRBV7-9 and TRBJ2-5; maybe TRBD1 (5 bases). This CDR3 contains 14 residues. CDR1 is SEHNR and CDR2 is FQNEAQ in the germline V gene (reference sequence). Trimming took off 1 base at V and 4 bases at J, with 10 bases between the two ends.

The rearrangement links TRBV5-6 to TRBJ1-4; the match to TRBD1 covers 12 bases. Germline lookup yields CDR1 SGHDT and CDR2 YYEEEE. After removal of 4 bases from V and 5 bases from J, the junction contained 9 bases not matched to a gene. The CDR3 extends over 17 amino acids. CDR3 nucleotides: TGTGCCAGCAGCCATACCCGGGACAGGGGGCCGAATGAAAAACTGTTTTTT. Residues: CASSHTRDRGPNEKLFF.

The chain joins TRBV7-6 to TRBJ2-1, with 10 bases identical to TRBD2. Germline V gene data show CDR1 as SGHVS and CDR2 as FNYEAQ. This CDR3 has 16 amino acids. The ends lost 0 bases at V and 6 bases at J; junction bases unmatched: 5. CDR3 bases: TGTGCCAGCAGCTTAGCGGTGGCTAGCGGGGGCAATGAGCAGTTCTTC. It is translated as CASSLAVASGGNEQFF.

This chain joins TRBV12-3 or TRBV12-4 and TRBJ2-1; 8 nucleotides match TRBD2. The CDR3 covers 13 residues. The J segment lost 5 bases and the V segment lost 3 bases, leaving 0 bases of the junction unmatched. The CDR3 loop is CASSFGGDNEQFF. Written as DNA, the CDR3 is TGTGCCAGCAGTTTCGGGGGGGACAATGAGCAGTTCTTC.

J is TRBJ2-7 and V is TRBV9, with TRBD2 as a possible D gene (6 bases). Trimming stripped 4 bases from V and 4 bases from J, with 18 bases between. The CDR3 is made up of 15 amino acids. Germline CDR1 SGDLS, CDR2 YYNGEE. CDR3 in DNA: TGTGCCAGCAGCCTTTTATGGGGGGAAGGGTACGAGCAGTACTTC. Protein: CASSLLWGEGYEQYF.

There are a few counts of this clone. The chain combines TRBV3-1 (or the pseudogene TRBV3-2) with TRBJ1-3; D is possibly TRBD1 (5 bases). V was trimmed by 6 bases and J by 2 bases, leaving 14 bases between them. The CDR3 consists of 15 residues. CDR1 is LGHDT, CDR2 YNNKEL, per germline (reference sequence). The CDR3 bases are TGTGCCAGCAGTTTAATGGACAAACCTGGAAACACCATATATTTT. Encoded protein: CASSLMDKPGNTIYF.

This chain links TRBV5-4 with TRBJ1-2; no clear D. The CDR3 consists of 15 residues. CDR1 is SGHNT and CDR2 is YYREEE in the germline V gene (reference sequence). V was trimmed by 4 bases and J by 2 bases, leaving 15 bases between them. Here the CDR3 reads CASSPRLVENYGYTF. Written as DNA, the CDR3 is TGTGCCAGCAGCCCACGGTTGGTGGAGAACTATGGCTACACCTTC.